One sample yielded the 18 T cell receptor beta chains listed below, sequenced in a study of blood T cell repertoires in COVID-19. The protocol was immunoSEQ multiplex PCR, while the TCRdb copy is restricted to in-frame clones and leaves out a portion. Of 350,000 to 450,000 clones in the sample, around 84% were seen once. Sequenced: peripheral blood. Source of these receptors: a young woman with acute or convalescent COVID-19.

This clone was counted a few times. This chain uses TRBV30 with TRBJ2-3, with TRBD2 as a possible D gene (6 bases). Germline V CDR1 and CDR2: GTSNPN, SVGIG (reference sequence). The CDR3 covers 15 residues. V lost 1 base and J 3 bases, leaving 14 bases between the germline ends. The CDR3 spells CAWSANSRGTDTQYF. The CDR3 DNA sequence: TGTGCCTGGAGTGCCAACTCCCGGGGGACAGATACGCAGTATTTT.

The chain has TRBV11-2 and TRBJ1-3; TRBD1 aligns across 8 bases. Trimming took 1 base from V and 6 from J; bases not matched to a gene: 5. CDR3 length: 15 amino acids. Looked up from germline, CDR1 is SGHAT and CDR2 is FQNNGV. CDR3 region: CASSLGTGSENTIYF. The CDR3 region has the DNA TGTGCCAGCAGCTTAGGGACAGGGTCAGAAAACACCATATATTTT.

The chain uses TRBV7-2 and TRBJ2-7; 10 nucleotides match TRBD1. In germline, CDR1 is SGHTA, CDR2 FQGNSA. J gave up 6 bases and V 2 bases, and 4 bases lay outside the gene matches. This CDR3 spans 14 amino acids. The CDR3 reads CASSLLGQGIEQYF. The CDR3 nucleotides read TGTGCCAGCAGCTTATTGGGACAGGGGATCGAGCAGTACTTC. Together with reference TRBV7-2 and TRBJ2-7, the CDR3 gives the full variable domain: GAGVSQSPSNKVTEKGKDVELRCDPISGHTALYWYRQSLGQGLEFLIYFQGNSAPDKSGLPSDRFSAERTGGSVSTLTIQRTQQEDSAVYLCASSLLGQGIEQYFGPGTRLTVT.

The V and J genes are TRBV5-1 and TRBJ2-2; 10 bases are shared with TRBD1. The CDR3 covers 18 residues. V trimming: 5 bases; J trimming: 4 bases; junction bases outside the gene matches: 14. Germline V gene data show CDR1 as SGHRS and CDR2 as YFSETQ. The CDR3 DNA reads as TGCGCCAGCAGACCTCCCGAGCGGGGACAGGGGACCACCGGGGAGCTGTTTTTT. Encoded protein: CASRPPERGQGTTGELFF.

This sequence joins TRBV6-6 and TRBJ1-4, with D hard to call. V shed 7 bases and J shed 8 bases, with 23 bases lying between them. The CDR3 length is 16 residues. The germline CDR1 and CDR2 sequences are MNHNY and SVGAGI (reference sequence). The chain's CDR3 is CASISGLQSLQEKLFF. The CDR3 nucleotides read TGTGCCAGCATTAGCGGGCTCCAAAGTCTACAGGAAAAACTGTTTTTT.

This rearrangement joins TRBV4-1 to TRBJ2-7; D uncertain. V shed 1 base and J shed 2 bases, with 6 bases lying between them. The CDR3 totals 13 residues. Germline CDR1 reads MGHRA; CDR2 reads YSYEKL. The CDR3 sequence is CASSQGGTYEQYF. For the CDR3, the DNA is TGCGCCAGCAGCCAAGGAGGTACCTACGAGCAGTACTTC.

The V gene is TRBV4-1, the J gene TRBJ2-3; 7 positions agree with TRBD1. This CDR3 comprises 14 residues. After removal of 1 base from V and 5 bases from J, the junction contained 3 bases not matched to a gene. From germline, CDR1 is MGHRA and CDR2 YSYEKL. Written as DNA, the CDR3 is TGCGCCAGCAGCCAAGCTCGGACAGGAGATACGCAGTATTTT. Its protein is CASSQARTGDTQYF.

V and J are TRBV19 and TRBJ1-1, with D maybe TRBD1 (5 bases). Trimming took off 7 bases at V and 9 bases at J, with 15 bases between the two ends. CDR1 is LNHDA and CDR2 is SQIVND in the germline V gene (reference sequence). This CDR3 is 12 amino acids long. As DNA, the CDR3 is TGTGCCAGTATGGGCGGGGACCGAAAAGCTTTCTTT. Translated, it gives CASMGGDRKAFF.

This clone was detected only once. The V call is TRBV6-1, the J call TRBJ2-7; 10 nucleotides line up with TRBD1. The CDR3 length is 15 residues. Per germline, CDR1 MNHNS and CDR2 SASEGT. V lost 6 bases, J lost 0 bases, and 5 bases stayed unmatched. The CDR3, as DNA: TGTGCCAGCAGCCTGGGACAGGGGTTCTCCTACGAGCAGTACTTC. Protein product: CASSLGQGFSYEQYF.

The rearrangement joins TRBV15 to TRBJ2-7; 7 nucleotides agree with TRBD1. Per germline, CDR1 LNHNV and CDR2 YYDKDF (reference sequence). J gave up 3 bases and V 4 bases, and 12 bases lay outside the gene matches. This CDR3 region has 16 residues. The CDR3, as DNA: TGTGCCACCAGCACTTCCCACGGCAGGGGGATCTACGAGCAGTACTTC. Translation: CATSTSHGRGIYEQYF.

This clone was seen only once. The rearrangement uses TRBV9 and TRBJ2-3; tentative D call: TRBD2 (6 bases). The length of the CDR3 is 14 residues. Between the trimmed V and J ends, which lost 2 bases and 1 base, there was a span of 8 bases. Germline values: CDR1 SGDLS, CDR2 YYNGEE. For the CDR3, the DNA is TGTGCCAGCAGCGTGTCGGGGGGCACAGATACGCAGTATTTT. This gives the protein CASSVSGGTDTQYF.

The rearrangement uses TRBV9 and TRBJ2-7; weak D call: TRBD2 (6 bases). There are 16 residues in the CDR3. The V end was cut by 0 bases, the J end by 2 bases, with 15 bases between. Germline V gene sequence: CDR1 SGDLS, CDR2 YYNGEE. The CDR3 loop is CASSVEASAYPYEQYF. The CDR3 nucleotides are TGTGCCAGCAGCGTAGAGGCTAGCGCATATCCCTACGAGCAGTACTTC.

The chain carries TRBV5-1 and TRBJ2-1; 13 bases agree with TRBD2. The J segment lost 8 bases and the V segment lost 4 bases, leaving 9 bases of the junction unmatched. The CDR3 totals 16 residues. CDR1 and CDR2 from the germline V gene are SGHRS and YFSETQ. The CDR3: CASSPQGLAGVDEQFF. The CDR3, as DNA: TGCGCCAGCAGCCCCCAAGGACTAGCGGGAGTTGATGAGCAGTTCTTC.

This clone was seen only a few times. The chain couples TRBV6-2 or TRBV6-3 to TRBJ2-5; 8 positions match TRBD2. V trimming: 2 bases; J trimming: 5 bases; junction bases outside the gene matches: 10. This CDR3 has 16 amino acids. Germline V lookup: CDR1 MNHEY, CDR2 SVGEGT. The CDR3 nucleotides are TGTGCCAGCAGTTACCTCCCCCGGGGGGGCTGGGAGACCCAGTACTTC. Amino acids: CASSYLPRGGWETQYF.

This clone came up once. The V gene is TRBV28, the J gene TRBJ1-1; D is unresolved. Trimming took off 1 base at V and 4 bases at J, with 22 bases between the two ends. CDR1 and CDR2 (germline): MDHEN, SYDVKM. CDR3 length: 18 residues. As DNA, the CDR3 is TGTGCCAGCAGTTTATATGGAGCCCGGTTAAGCGGCGGCACTGAAGCTTTCTTT. Protein: CASSLYGARLSGGTEAFF.

The rearrangement uses TRBV7-3 and TRBJ1-1, with D perhaps TRBD1 (5 bases). V lost 0 bases and J 1 base, leaving 6 bases between the germline ends. Germline V gene sequence: CDR1 SGHTA, CDR2 FQGTGA. The CDR3 covers 14 residues. DNA for the CDR3: TGTGCCAGCAGCTTAACCGGACAGAACACTGAAGCTTTCTTT. Translation gives CASSLTGQNTEAFF.

The chain combines TRBV5-1 with TRBJ1-1; 8 bases map to TRBD1. From germline, CDR1 is SGHRS and CDR2 YFSETQ. The length of the CDR3 is 17 residues. Trimming cost V 3 bases and J 4 bases; bases outside gene matches: 14. As DNA, the CDR3 is TGCGCCAGCAGCTGGAGGAATAGACAGGGGATGGGCACTGAAGCTTTCTTT. Its protein is CASSWRNRQGMGTEAFF.

J is TRBJ1-4 and V is TRBV30; 7 nucleotides match TRBD1. There are 13 residues in the CDR3. The germline V gene has CDR1 GTSNPN and CDR2 SVGIG (reference sequence). With 5 bases clipped from V and 5 bases from J, the junction kept 5 bases outside the gene matches. The CDR3 here is CAWSQGPNEKLFF. The DNA of the CDR3 is TGTGCCTGGTCACAGGGGCCAAATGAAAAACTGTTTTTT.